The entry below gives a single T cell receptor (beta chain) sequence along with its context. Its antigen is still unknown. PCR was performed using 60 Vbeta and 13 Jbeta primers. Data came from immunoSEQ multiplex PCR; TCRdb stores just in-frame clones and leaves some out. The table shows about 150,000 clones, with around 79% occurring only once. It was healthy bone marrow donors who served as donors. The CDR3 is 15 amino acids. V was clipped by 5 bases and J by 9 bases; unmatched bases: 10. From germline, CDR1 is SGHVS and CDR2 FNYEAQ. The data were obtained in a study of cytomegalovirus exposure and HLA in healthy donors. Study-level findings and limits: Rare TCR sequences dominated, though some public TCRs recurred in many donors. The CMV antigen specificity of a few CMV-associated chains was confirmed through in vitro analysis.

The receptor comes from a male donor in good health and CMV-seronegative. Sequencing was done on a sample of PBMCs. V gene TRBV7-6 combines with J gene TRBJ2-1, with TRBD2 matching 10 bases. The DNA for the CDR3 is TGTGCCAGCAGCGTAAGGAGCGGGGGGGCCGGTGAGCAGTTCTTC. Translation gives CASSVRSGGAGEQFF. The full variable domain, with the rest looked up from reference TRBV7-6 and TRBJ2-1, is GAGVSQSPRYKVTKRGQDVALRCDPISGHVSLYWYRQALGQGPEFLTYFNYEAQQDKSGLPNDRFSAERPEGSISTLTIQRTEQRDSAMYRCASSVRSGGAGEQFFGPGTRLTVL.